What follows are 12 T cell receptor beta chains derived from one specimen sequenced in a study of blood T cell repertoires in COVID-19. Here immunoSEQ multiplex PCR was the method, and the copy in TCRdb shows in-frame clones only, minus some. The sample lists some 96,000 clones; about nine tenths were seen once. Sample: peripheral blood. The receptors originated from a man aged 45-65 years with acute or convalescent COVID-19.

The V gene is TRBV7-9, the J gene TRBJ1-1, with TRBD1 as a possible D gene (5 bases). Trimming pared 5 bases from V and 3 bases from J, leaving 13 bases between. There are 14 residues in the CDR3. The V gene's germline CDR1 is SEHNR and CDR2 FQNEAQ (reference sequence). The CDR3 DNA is TGTGCCAGCAGCCTTTCTCGACAGTACACTGAAGCTTTCTTT. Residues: CASSLSRQYTEAFF.

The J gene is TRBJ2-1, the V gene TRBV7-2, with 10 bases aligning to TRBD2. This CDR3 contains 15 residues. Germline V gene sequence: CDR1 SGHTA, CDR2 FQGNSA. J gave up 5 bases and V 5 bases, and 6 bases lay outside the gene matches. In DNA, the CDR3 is TGTGCCAGCAGCGCCGCTAGCGGGAGCCACAATGAGCAGTTCTTC. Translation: CASSAASGSHNEQFF.

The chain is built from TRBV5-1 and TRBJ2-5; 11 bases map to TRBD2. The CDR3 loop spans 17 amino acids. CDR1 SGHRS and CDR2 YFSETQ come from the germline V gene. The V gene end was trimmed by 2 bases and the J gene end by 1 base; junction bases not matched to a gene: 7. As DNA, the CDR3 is TGCGCCAGCAGCTTAGAAATTAGCGGGAGGGGCCAAGAGACCCAGTACTTC. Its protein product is CASSLEISGRGQETQYF.

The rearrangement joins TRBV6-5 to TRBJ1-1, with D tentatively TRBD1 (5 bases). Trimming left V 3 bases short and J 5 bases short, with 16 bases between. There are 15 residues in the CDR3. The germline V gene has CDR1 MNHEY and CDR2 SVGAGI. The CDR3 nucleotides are TGTGCCAGCAGTTATCCCTCGGGGGGGGAGACTGAAGCTTTCTTT. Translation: CASSYPSGGETEAFF.

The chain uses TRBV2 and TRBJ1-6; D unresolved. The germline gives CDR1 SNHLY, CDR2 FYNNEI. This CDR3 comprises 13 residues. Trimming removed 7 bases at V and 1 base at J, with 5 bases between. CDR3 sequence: CASTASYNSPLHF. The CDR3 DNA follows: TGTGCCAGCACCGCGTCCTATAATTCACCCCTCCACTTT.

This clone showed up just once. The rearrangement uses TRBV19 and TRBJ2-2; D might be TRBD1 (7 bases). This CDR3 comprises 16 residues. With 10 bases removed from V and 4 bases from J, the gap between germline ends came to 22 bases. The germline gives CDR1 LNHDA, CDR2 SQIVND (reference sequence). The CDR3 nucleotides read TGTGCCACCTCCCGTGAGGGGGCGCGGGGCACCGGGGAGCTGTTTTTT. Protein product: CATSREGARGTGELFF.

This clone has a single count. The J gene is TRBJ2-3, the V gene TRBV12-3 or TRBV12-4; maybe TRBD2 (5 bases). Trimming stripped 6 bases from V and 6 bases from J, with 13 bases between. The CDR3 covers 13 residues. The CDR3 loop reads CASSTLRADTQYF. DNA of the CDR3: TGTGCCAGCAGCACCCTGCGGGCGGATACGCAGTATTTT.

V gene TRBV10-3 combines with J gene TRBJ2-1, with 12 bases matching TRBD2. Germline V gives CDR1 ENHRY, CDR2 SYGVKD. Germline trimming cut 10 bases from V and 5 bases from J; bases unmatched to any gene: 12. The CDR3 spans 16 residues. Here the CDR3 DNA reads TGTGCCACCAGGACTTCCGGACTAGCGGGAAACAATGAGCAGTTCTTC. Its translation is CATRTSGLAGNNEQFF.

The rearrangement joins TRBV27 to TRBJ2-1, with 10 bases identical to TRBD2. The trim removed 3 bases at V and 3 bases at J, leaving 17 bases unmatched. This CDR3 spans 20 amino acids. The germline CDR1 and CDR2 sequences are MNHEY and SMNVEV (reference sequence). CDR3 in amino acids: CASSLAENRLAGESYNEQFF. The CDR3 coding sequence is TGTGCCAGCAGTTTGGCCGAGAATCGACTAGCGGGTGAGAGCTACAATGAGCAGTTCTTC.

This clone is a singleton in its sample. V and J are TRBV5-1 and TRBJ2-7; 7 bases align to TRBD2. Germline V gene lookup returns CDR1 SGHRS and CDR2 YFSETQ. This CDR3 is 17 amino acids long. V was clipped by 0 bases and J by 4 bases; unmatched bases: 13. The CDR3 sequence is CASSLAASGQSMYEQYF. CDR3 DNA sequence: TGCGCCAGCAGCTTGGCTGCTAGCGGCCAATCGATGTACGAGCAGTACTTC. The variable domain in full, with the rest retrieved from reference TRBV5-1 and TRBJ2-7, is KAGVTQTPRYLIKTRGQQVTLSCSPISGHRSVSWYQQTPGQGLQFLFEYFSETQRNKGNFPGRFSGRQFSNSRSEMNVSTLELGDSALYLCASSLAASGQSMYEQYFGPGTRLTVT.

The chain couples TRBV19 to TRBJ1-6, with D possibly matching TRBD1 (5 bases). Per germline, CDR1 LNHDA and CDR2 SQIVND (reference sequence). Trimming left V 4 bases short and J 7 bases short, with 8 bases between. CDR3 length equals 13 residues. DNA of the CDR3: TGTGCCAGTAGTAGTTCAGGGAATTCACCCCTCCACTTT. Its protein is CASSSSGNSPLHF. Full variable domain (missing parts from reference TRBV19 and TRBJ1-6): DGGITQSPKYLFRKEGQNVTLSCEQNLNHDAMYWYRQDPGQGLRLIYYSQIVNDFQKGDIAEGYSVSREKKESFPLTVTSAQKNPTAFYLCASSSSGNSPLHFGNGTRLTVT.

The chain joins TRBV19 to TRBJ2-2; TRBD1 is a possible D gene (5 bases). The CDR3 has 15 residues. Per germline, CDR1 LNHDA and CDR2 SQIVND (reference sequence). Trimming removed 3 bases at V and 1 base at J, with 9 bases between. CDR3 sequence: CASSMLGVNTGELFF. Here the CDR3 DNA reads TGTGCCAGTAGTATGCTAGGGGTGAACACCGGGGAGCTGTTTTTT.